This T cell receptor beta chain was captured by sequencing in a study of blood T cell repertoires in COVID-19. Participants had their cohort set by participant-reported clinical history. All recovered Cohort 3 donors got two negative PCRs, got clearance, or saw symptom resolution. The germline V gene encodes CDR1 MNHEY and CDR2 SMNVEV (reference sequence). The CDR3 covers 14 residues. Trimming pared 1 base from V and 5 bases from J, leaving 11 bases between. In the study's own analysis: Estimated nucleated cell counts came from reference gene primer amplification. Only in-frame clones appear in the TCRdb table, and some are missing; sequencing was by immunoSEQ multiplex PCR. That table furnishes V, J and clone size, whereas the DNA furnished D and trimming. The sample has approximately 200,000 clones, 85% seen once.

V gene TRBV27 combines with J gene TRBJ1-1; D is ambiguous. This receptor was obtained from a man aged 40-49 years who had recovered from COVID-19. The source material was PBMCs or T cells enriched from blood (not recorded which). CDR3 region: CASSLYSRGTEAFF. The CDR3 bases are TGTGCCAGCAGTTTATATTCACGGGGAACTGAAGCTTTCTTT.